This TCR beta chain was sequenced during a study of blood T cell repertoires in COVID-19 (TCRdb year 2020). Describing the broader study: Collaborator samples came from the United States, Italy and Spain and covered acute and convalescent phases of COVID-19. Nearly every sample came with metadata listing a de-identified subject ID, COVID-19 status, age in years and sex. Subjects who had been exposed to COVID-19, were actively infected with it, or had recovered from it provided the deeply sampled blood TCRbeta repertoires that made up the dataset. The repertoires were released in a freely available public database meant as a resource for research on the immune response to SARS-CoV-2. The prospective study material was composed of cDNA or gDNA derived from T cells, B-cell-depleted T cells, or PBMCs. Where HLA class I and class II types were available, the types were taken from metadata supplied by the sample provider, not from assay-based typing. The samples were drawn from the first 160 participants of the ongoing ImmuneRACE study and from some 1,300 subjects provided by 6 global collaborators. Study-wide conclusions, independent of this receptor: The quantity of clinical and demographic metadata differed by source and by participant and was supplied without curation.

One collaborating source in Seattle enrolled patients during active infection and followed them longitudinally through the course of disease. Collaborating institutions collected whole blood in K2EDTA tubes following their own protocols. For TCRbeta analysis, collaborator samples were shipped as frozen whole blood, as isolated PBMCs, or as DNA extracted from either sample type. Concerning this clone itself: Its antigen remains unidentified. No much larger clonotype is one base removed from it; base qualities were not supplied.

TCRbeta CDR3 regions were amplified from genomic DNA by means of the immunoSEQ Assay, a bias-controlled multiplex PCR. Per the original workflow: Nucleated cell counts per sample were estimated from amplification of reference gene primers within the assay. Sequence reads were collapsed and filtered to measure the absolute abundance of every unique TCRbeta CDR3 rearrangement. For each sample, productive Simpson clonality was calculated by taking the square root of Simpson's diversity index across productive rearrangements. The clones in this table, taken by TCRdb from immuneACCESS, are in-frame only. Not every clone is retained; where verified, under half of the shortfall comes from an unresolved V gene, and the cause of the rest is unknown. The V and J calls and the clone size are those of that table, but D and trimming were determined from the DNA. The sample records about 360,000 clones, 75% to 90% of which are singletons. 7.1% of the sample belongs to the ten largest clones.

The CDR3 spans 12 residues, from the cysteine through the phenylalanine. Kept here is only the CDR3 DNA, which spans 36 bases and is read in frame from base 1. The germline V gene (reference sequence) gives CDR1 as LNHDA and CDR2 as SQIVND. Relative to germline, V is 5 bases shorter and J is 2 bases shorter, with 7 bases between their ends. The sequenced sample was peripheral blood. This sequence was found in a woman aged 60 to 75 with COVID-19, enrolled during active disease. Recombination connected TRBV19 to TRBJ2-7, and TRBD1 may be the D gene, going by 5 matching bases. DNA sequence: TGTGCCAGTAGTTGGGGCCCCTACGAGCAGTACTTC. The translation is CASSWGPYEQYF.